This TCR beta chain was captured by sequencing in a study of T cell responses to AZD1222 COVID-19 vaccine. CDR1 SGHTA and CDR2 FQGTGA come from the germline V gene. This CDR3 has 13 amino acids. V was pared by 5 bases and J by 7 bases, with 14 bases between. TCRdb's copy holds only in-frame clones and misses some; the assay was immunoSEQ multiplex PCR. The sample lists around 220,000 clones; 90% to 95% were seen once. The sequenced sample was peripheral blood, obtained 28 days after the second dose of the MenACWY control vaccine. This TCR was recovered from an adult who received the MenACWY meningococcal vaccine as a control. V usage is TRBV7-3 and J usage is TRBJ1-1; no clear D gene. CDR3 nucleotides: TGTGCCAGCAGCCCTGGGTCACGGCGTGAAGCTTTCTTT. Its translation is CASSPGSRREAFF.